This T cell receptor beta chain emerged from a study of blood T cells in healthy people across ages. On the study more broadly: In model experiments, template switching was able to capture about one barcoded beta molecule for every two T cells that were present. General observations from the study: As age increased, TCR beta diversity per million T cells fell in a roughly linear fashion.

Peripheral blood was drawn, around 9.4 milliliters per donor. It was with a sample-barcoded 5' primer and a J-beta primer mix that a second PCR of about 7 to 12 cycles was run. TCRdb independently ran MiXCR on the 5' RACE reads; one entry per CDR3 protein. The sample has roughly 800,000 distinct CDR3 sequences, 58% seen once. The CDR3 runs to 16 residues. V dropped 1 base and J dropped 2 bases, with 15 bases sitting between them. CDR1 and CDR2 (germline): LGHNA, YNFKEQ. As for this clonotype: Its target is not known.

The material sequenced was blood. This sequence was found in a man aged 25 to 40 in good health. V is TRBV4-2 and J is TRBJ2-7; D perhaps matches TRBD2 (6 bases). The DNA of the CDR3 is TGTGCCAGCAGCCAAGGGGGGACTCTGACTACCTACGAGCAGTACTTC. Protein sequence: CASSQGGTLTTYEQYF.